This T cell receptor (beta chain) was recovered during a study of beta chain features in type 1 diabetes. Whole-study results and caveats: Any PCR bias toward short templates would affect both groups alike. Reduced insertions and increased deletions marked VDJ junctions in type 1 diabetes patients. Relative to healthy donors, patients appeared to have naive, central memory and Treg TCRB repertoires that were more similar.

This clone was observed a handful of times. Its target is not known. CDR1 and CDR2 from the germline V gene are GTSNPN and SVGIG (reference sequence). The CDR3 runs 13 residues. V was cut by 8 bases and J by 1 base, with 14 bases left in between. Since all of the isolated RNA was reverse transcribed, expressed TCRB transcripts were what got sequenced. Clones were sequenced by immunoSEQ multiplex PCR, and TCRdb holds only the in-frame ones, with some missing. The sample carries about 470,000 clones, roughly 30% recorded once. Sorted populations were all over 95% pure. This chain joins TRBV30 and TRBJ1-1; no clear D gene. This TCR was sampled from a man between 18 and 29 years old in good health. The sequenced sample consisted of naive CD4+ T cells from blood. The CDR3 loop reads CARSDGSNTEAFF. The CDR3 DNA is TGTGCCCGCTCAGACGGTTCGAACACTGAAGCTTTCTTT.